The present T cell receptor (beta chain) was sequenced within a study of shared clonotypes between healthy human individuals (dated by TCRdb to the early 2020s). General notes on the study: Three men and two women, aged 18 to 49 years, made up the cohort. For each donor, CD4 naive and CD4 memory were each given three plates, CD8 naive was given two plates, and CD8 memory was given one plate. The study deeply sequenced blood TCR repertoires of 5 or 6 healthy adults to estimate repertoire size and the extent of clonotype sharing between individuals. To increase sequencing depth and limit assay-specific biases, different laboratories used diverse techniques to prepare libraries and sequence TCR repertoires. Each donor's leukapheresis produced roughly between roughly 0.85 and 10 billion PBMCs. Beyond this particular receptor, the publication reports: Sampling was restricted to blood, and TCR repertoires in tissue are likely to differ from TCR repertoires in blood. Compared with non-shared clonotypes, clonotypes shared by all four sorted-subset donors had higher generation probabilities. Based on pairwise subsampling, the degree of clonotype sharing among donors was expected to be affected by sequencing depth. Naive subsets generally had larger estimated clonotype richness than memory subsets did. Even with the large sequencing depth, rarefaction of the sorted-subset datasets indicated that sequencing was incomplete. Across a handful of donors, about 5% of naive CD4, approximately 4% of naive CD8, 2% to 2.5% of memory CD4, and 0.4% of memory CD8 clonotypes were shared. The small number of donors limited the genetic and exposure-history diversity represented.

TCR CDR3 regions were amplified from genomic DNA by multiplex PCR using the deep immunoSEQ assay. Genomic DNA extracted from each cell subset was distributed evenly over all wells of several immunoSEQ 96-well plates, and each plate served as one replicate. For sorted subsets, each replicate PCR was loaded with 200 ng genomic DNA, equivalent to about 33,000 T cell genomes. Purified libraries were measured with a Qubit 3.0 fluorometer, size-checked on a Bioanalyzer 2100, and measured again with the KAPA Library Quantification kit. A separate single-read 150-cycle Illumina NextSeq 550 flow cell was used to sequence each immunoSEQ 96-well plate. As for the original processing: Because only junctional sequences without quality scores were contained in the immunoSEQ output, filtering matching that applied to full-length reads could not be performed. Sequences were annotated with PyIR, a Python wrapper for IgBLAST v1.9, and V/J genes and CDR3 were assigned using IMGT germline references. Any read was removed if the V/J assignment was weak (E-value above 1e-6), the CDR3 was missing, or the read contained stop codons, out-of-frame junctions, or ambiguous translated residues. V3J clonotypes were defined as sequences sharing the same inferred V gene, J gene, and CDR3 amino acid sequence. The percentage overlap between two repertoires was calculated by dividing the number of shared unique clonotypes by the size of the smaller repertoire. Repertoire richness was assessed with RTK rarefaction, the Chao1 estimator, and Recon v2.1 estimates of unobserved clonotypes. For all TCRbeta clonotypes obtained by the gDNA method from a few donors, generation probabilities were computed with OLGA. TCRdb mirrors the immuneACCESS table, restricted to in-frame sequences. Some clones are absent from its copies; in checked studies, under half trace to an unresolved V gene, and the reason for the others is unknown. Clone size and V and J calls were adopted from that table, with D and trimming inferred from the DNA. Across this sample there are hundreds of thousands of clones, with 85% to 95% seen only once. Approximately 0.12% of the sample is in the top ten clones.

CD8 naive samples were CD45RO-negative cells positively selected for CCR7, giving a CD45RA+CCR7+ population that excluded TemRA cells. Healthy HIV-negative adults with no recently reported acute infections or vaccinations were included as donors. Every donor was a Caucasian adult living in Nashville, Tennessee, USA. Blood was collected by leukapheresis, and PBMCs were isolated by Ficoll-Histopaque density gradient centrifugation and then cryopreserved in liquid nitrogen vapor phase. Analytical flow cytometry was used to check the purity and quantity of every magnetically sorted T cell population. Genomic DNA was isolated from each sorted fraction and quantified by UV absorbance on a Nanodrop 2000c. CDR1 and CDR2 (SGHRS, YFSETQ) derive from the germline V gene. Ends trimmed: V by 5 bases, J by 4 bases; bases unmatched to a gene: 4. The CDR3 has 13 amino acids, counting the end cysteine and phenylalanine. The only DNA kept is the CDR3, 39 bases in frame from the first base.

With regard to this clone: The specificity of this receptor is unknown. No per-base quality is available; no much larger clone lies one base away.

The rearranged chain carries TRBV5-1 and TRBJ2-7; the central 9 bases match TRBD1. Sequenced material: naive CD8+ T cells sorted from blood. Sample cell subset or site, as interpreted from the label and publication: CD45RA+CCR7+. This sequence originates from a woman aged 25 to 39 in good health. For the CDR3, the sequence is CASREGQGYEQYF. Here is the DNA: TGCGCCAGCAGGGAGGGACAGGGATACGAGCAGTACTTC.